This T cell receptor (beta chain) was found in a study of cytomegalovirus exposure and HLA in healthy donors (dated by TCRdb to the late 2010s). Regarding the complete study: According to a later analysis, one platform produced both the roughly 120 validation repertoires and the 720 or so repertoires of the first cohort. The aim of the study was to test whether cataloging public T cell receptors could identify signatures of past pathogen exposure. In addition to the first cohort of roughly 700 subjects, a separate validation cohort of 120 different subjects was used. To predict cytomegalovirus infection status, the study brought together high-throughput TCR immunosequencing, statistical association of individual TCRs with disease status, and machine learning. Results the study describes overall, beyond this receptor: A later analysis found that TCRs clustered in the first cohort also tended to co-occur in the 120 validation repertoires, with 90% to 95% of cluster scores above 0. While some public TCRs were present in many individuals, most TCR sequences turned up only very rarely across donors. In vitro tests confirmed that a few of the cytomegalovirus-associated TCR beta chains recognize cytomegalovirus antigens. Cytomegalovirus status was reported to be diagnosed by the classifier with high specificity and sensitivity in both the original and validation cohorts. The study gave a list of more than 150 TCR beta chains associated with cytomegalovirus. A later analysis lacked HLA typing for the validation cohort, so it scored co-occurrence in that cohort across all 110 or so repertoires. The authors suggested that the approach could potentially be extended to other disease states and immunological phenotypes.

Donors formed part of the validation cohort, which comprised over a hundred subjects and was distinct from the first cohort of 666 subjects. Taken from the germline V gene, the CDR1 and CDR2 loops are SGHDT and YYEEEE. Measured from the cysteine to the phenylalanine, the CDR3 is 16 residues long. The CDR3 DNA has 48 bases and is translated from base 1. V is cut by 4 bases and J by 0 bases, and the space between the germline ends is 14 bases. Library creation used the immunoSEQ multiplex PCR assay. As for the original processing: A statistical classification framework was built to diagnose cytomegalovirus status from the catalog of TCR beta chain sequences. This immuneACCESS table, as held by TCRdb, lists in-frame sequences with V and J called but not all clones. Of the missing ones, under half trace to an unresolved V gene in checked studies; the others have no known cause. The V and J calls and clone size are taken from that table; D and trimming were inferred from the DNA. A total of roughly 190,000 clones appear in this sample, more than 70% of them only once. The ten largest clones take up roughly 1.5% of the sample.

For this clone: Its antigen is currently not known. No much larger clone exists at a distance of one base, and base qualities are not known.

The sample consisted of PBMCs. The TCR comes from a woman between 18 and 30 years old in good health and CMV-seronegative. The chain links TRBV5-6 with TRBJ2-1, with TRBD2 tentatively as D gene (6 bases match). The nucleotides are TGTGCCAGCAGCAACCCGGGGCGGGACTCCTACAATGAGCAGTTCTTC. Translated, it gives CASSNPGRDSYNEQFF.